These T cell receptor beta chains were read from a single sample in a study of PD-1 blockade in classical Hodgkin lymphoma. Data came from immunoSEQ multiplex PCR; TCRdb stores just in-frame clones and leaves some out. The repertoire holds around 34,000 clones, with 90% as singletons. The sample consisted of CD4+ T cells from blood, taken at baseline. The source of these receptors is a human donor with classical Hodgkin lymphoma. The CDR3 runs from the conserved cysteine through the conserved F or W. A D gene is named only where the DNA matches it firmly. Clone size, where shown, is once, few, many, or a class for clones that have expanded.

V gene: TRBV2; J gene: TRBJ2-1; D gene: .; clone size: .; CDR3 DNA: TGTGCCAGCCATAGGACATATAGCGCCAATGAGCAGTTCTTC; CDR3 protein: CASHRTYSANEQFF
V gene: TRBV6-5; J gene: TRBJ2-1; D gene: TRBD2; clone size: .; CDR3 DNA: TGTGCCAGCAGTTACTCCCTAGCGGGTCCCAATGAGCAGTTCTTC; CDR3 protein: CASSYSLAGPNEQFF
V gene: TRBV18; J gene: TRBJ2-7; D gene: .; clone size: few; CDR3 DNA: TGTGCCAGCTCACCCCTCGAGGCCTACGAGCAGTACTTC; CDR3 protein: CASSPLEAYEQYF
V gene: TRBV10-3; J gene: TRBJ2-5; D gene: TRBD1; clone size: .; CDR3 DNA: TGTGCCATCAGGATCCAGAGCGACAGGGGGCTGACAGAGACCCAGTACTTC; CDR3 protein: CAIRIQSDRGLTETQYF
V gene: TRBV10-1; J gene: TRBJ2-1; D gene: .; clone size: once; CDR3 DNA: TGCGCCAGCAGTGTGACACTGGGGCGCGGTGAGCAGTTCTTC; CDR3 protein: CASSVTLGRGEQFF
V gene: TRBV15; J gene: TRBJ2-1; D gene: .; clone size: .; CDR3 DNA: TGTGCCACCAGCAGAGATAACGGGGACAATGAGCAGTTCTTC; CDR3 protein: CATSRDNGDNEQFF
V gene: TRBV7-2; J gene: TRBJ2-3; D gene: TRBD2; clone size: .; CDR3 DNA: TGTGCCAGCAGCCGCGGTGCTAGCGGGAGGGACACAGATACGCAGTATTTT; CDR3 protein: CASSRGASGRDTDTQYF
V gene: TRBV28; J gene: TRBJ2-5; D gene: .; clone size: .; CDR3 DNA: TGTGCCAGCAATGTGGGGCGCCGGGACGGACCTTATGCGACCCAGTACTTC; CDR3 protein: CASNVGRRDGPYATQYF
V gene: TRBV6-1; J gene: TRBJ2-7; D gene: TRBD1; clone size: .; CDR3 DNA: TGTGCCAGCAGTGAAGCGCGACAGGGATTCGAGCAGTACTTC; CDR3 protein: CASSEARQGFEQYF
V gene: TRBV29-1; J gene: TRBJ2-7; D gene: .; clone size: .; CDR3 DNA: TGCAGCGTTGGTGCCGGATCCTACGAGCAGTACTTC; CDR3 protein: CSVGAGSYEQYF
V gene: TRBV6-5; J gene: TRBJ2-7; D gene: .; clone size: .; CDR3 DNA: TGTGCCAGCAGTTCGACAGGAGATAACGAGCAGTACTTC; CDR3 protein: CASSSTGDNEQYF
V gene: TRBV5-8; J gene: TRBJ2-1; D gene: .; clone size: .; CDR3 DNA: TGTGCCAGCAGCGGGCGGGGCAGGTTTTACAATGAGCAGTTCTTC; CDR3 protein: CASSGRGRFYNEQFF
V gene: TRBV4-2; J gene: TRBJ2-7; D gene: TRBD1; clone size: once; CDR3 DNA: TGTGCCAGCAGCGCTGAGGGGCAGGGGGCAGACGAGCAGTACTTC; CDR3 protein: CASSAEGQGADEQYF
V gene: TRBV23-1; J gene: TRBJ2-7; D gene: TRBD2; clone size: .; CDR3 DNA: TGCGCCAGCAGTCAATCAGAGTCGTGCAGCGGGAGCTCCCACTACGAGCAGTACTTC; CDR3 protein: CASSQSESCSGSSHYEQYF
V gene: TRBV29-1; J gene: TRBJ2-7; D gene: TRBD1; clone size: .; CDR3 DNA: TGCAGCGCCTATCTACAGGGGTATGGCTACGAGCAGTACTTC; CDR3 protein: CSAYLQGYGYEQYF
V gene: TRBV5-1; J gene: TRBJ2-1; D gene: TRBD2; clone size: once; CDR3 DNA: TGCGCCAGCAGCTTGGGACTAGCGGGGGGCTACAATGAGCAGTTCTTC; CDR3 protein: CASSLGLAGGYNEQFF
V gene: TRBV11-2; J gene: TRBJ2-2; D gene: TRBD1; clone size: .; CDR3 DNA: TGTGCCAGCCCCCGGGGACAGCGGAACACCGGGGAGCTGTTTTTT; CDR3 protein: CASPRGQRNTGELFF
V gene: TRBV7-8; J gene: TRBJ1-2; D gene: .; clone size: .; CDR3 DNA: TGTGCCAGCAGCTGGGGCAGGAACGCTAACTATGGCTACACCTTC; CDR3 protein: CASSWGRNANYGYTF
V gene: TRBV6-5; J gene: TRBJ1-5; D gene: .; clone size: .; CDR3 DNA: TGTGCCAGCAGCGCCTCAGGGCTACGTCCCCAGCCCCAGCATTTT; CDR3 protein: CASSASGLRPQPQHF
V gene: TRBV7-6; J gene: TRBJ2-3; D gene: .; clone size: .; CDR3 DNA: TGTGCCAGCAGCTATCGTTCCCGCTATTCGGCAGATACGCAGTATTTT; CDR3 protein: CASSYRSRYSADTQYF
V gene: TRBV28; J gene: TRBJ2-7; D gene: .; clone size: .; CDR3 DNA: TGTGCCAGCAGTCCCCCCCGCAGGGCTTACTACGAGCAGTACTTC; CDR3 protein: CASSPPRRAYYEQYF
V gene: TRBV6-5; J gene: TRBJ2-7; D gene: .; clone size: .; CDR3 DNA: TGTGCCAGCAGCGGGTCGGGCCTCAACGAGCAGTACTTC; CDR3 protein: CASSGSGLNEQYF
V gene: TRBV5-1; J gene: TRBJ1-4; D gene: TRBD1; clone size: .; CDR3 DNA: TGCGCCAGCAGCGAAGGCCCGACAGGGACTAATGAAAAACTGTTTTTT; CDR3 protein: CASSEGPTGTNEKLFF
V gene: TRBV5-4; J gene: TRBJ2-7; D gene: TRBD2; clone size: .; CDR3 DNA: TGTGCCAGCAGCTTGCGGACTAGCGGATACTCCTACGAGCAGTACTTC; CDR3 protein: CASSLRTSGYSYEQYF
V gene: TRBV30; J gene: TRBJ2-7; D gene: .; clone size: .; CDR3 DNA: TGTGCCTGGAGACGAGAGGTAGGCCCATCCGAGCAGTACTTC; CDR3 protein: CAWRREVGPSEQYF
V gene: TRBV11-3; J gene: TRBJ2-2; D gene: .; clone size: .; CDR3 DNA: TGTGCCAGCAGCTTAGCGGCCCGGCTCCCCGGGGAGCTGTTTTTT; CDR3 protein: CASSLAARLPGELFF
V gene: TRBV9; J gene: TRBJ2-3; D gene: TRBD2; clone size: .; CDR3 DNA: TGTGCCAGCAGCCCTCGACGGGGGGACGGCACAGATACGCAGTATTTT; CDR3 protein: CASSPRRGDGTDTQYF
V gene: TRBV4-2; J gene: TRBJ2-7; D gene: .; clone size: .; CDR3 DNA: TGTGCCAGCAGCCCCCGGGCAGGTATAACCTACGAGCAGTACTTC; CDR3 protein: CASSPRAGITYEQYF
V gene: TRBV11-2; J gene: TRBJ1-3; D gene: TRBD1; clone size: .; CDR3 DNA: TGTGCCAGCCGACAGGGGACCGCTTCTGGAAACACCATATATTTT; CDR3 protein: CASRQGTASGNTIYF
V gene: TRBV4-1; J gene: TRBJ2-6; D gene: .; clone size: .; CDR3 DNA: TGCGCCAGCAGCAATGTAATGCGAAAGACAGGAACTTTCTCTGGGGCCAACGTCCTGACTTTC; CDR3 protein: CASSNVMRKTGTFSGANVLTF
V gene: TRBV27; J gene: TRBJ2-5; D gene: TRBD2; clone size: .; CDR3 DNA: TGTGCCAGCAGGCCCCGCCTCCAGGGAGGGAGACGCGAGACCCAGTACTTC; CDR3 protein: CASRPRLQGGRRETQYF
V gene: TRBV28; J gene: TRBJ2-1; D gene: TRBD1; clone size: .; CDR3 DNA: TGTGCCAGCAGAACGGACAGGGTCAATGAGCAGTTCTTC; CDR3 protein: CASRTDRVNEQFF
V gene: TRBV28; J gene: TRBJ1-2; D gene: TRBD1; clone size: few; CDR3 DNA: TGTGCCAGCAGTGAGGACAGGGTATATGGCTACACCTTC; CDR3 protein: CASSEDRVYGYTF
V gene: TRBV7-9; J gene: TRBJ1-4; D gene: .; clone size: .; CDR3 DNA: TGTGCCAGCAGCTTAGGAGGGAATCATGAAAAACTGTTTTTT; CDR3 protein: CASSLGGNHEKLFF
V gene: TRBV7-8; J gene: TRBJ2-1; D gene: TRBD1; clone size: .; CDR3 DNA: TGTGCCAGCAGCTTAGTTCTGGGACAGGACAAATCTTCAGATGAGCAGTTCTTC; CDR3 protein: CASSLVLGQDKSSDEQFF
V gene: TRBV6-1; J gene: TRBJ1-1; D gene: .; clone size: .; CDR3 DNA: TGTGCCAGCAACCCGCGGGGCACTGAAGCTTTCTTT; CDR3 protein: CASNPRGTEAFF
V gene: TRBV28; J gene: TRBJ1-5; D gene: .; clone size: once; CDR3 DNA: TGTGCCAGCAACAGGGGCAATCAGCCCCAGCATTTT; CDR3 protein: CASNRGNQPQHF
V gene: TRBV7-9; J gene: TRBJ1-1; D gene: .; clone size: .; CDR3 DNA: TGTGCCAGCAGCGAACCTTCACGGGGCACTGAAGCTTTCTTT; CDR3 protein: CASSEPSRGTEAFF
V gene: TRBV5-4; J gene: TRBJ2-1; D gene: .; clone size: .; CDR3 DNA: TGTGCCAGCAGCAGTCCGTGGGCGCGGGAGCAGTTCTTC; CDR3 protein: CASSSPWAREQFF
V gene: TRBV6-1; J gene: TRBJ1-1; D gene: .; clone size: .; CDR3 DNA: TGTGCCAGCAGCCCACCACGGGAGACTGAAGCTTTCTTT; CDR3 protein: CASSPPRETEAFF
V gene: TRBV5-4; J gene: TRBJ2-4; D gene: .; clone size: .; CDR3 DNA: TGTGCCAGCAGCTTGGGGGACAGCGGGAGAGAAGCCAAAAACATTCAGTACTTC; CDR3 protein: CASSLGDSGREAKNIQYF
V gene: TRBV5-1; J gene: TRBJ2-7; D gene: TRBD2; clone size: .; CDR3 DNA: TGCGCCAGCAGCTTGCCCGGACTAGCGGGAGGATCCTCCTACGAGCAGTACTTC; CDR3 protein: CASSLPGLAGGSSYEQYF
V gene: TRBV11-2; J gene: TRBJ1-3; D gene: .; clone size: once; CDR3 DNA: TGTGCCAGCAGCTTAGAAGGGAGAAACACCATATATTTT; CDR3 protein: CASSLEGRNTIYF
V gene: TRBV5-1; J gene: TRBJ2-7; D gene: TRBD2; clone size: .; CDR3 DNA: TGCGCCAGCAGCTTGGTTCAACAAGCGGGAGGATACGAGCAGTACTTC; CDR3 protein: CASSLVQQAGGYEQYF
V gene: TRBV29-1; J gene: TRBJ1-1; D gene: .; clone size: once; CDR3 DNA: TGCAGCGCCGGGCTGCTGAACACTGAAGCTTTCTTT; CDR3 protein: CSAGLLNTEAFF
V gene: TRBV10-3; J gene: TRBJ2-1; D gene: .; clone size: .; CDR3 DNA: TGTGCCACCTCCCGAGGGGAAACTCCAAATGAGCAGTTCTTC; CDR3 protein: CATSRGETPNEQFF
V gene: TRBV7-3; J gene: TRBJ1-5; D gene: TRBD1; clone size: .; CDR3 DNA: TGTGCCAGCAGCTTAAGCCGGGGACAGCCCAATCAGCCCCAGCATTTT; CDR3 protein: CASSLSRGQPNQPQHF
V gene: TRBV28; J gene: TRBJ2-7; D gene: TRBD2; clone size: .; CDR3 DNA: TGTGCCACCTATAGCGGGGGAGCCTACGAGCAGTACTTC; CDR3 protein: CATYSGGAYEQYF
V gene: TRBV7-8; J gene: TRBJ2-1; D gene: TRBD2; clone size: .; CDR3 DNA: TGTGCCAGCAGCTCGAACCCGACTAGCGGAAACTACAATGAGCAGTTCTTC; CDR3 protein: CASSSNPTSGNYNEQFF
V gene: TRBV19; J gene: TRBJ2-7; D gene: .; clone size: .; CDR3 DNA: TGTGCCAGTAGTATTGGGGCTTCCCTCGCCTACGAGCAGTACTTC; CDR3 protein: CASSIGASLAYEQYF